Listed below are T cell receptor beta chains from one sample, sequenced in a study of T cell responses to AZD1222 COVID-19 vaccine. Some clones are missing from TCRdb's copy, which holds only in-frame ones; the method was immunoSEQ multiplex PCR. The repertoire includes more than 65,000 clones, approximately 82% of them detected once, and under 25% sits in the top ten. Sequenced material: peripheral blood, taken on day 0 of AZD1222 vaccination. The origin of the receptors is an adult in good health. CDR3s include the opening cysteine and the closing phenylalanine or tryptophan. A D gene is named only where the DNA matches it firmly.

>-|TRBV6-2/TRBV6-3|TRBJ1-6
CASSFRDGLLGNSPLHF
TGTGCCAGCAGTTTTCGGGACGGACTACTAGGGAATTCACCCCTCCACTTT
>TRBD1|TRBV29-1|TRBJ1-4
CSVVPYEGTGTEKLFF
TGCAGCGTTGTGCCGTATGAGGGGACAGGGACTGAAAAACTGTTTTTT
>-|TRBV3-1/TRBV3-2|TRBJ2-2
CASNGAGELFF
TGTGCCAGCAACGGCGCCGGGGAGCTGTTTTTC
>TRBD2|TRBV9|TRBJ2-1
CASSVSGTSYNEQFF
TGTGCCAGCAGCGTTAGCGGGACCTCCTACAATGAGCAGTTCTTC
>-|TRBV5-4|TRBJ1-1
CASPNILNTEAFF
TGTGCCAGCCCTAATATATTGAACACTGAAGCTTTCTTT
>-|TRBV27|TRBJ1-2
CASSLSGIYGYTF
TGTGCCAGCAGTTTATCAGGGATCTATGGCTACACCTTC
>-|TRBV12-5|TRBJ1-4
CASGLVVGHNEKLFF
TGTGCTAGTGGTTTGGTAGTCGGCCATAATGAAAAACTGTTTTTT
>TRBD1|TRBV4-2|TRBJ2-7
CASSQDRTGVEQYF
TGTGCCAGCAGCCAAGACCGGACAGGGGTCGAGCAGTACTTC
>-|TRBV10-3|TRBJ1-1
CAINQQGAMNTEAFF
TGTGCCATCAACCAACAGGGAGCAATGAACACTGAAGCTTTCTTT
>TRBD1|TRBV18|TRBJ2-5
CASSPRTGGLFQETQYF
TGTGCCAGCTCACCTAGGACAGGGGGCCTATTTCAAGAGACCCAGTACTTC
>-|TRBV29-1|TRBJ1-5
CSVVSGDAPQHF
TGCAGCGTTGTGTCAGGGGATGCGCCCCAGCATTTT
>-|TRBV19|TRBJ2-3
CASSTQGQGDTQYF
TGTGCCAGTAGTACCCAGGGTCAGGGGGATACGCAGTATTTT
>-|TRBV5-8|TRBJ1-3
CASSLEAGNTIYF
TGTGCCAGCAGCTTAGAGGCTGGAAACACCATATATTTT